The clone carrying this TCR beta chain was detected many times. Its antigen is not identified. This entry belongs to a study of CD8+CD57+ T cells in acquired aplastic anemia. About the research overall: The average for DNA from sorted CD4+ and CD8+ cells was roughly 3 ug. Healthy donor CD4+ cell samples had a mean of about 10.8 million reads. Study-level results: Shared by patients and controls, 25 to 30 CD8+ CDR3s were abundant in patients. The CD8+ Simpson's diversity of patients and controls was not significantly different.

The V end lost 0 bases, the J end lost 2 bases, and 5 bases lay between the germline ends. CDR1 is SEHNR and CDR2 is FQNEAQ in the germline V gene (reference sequence). The CDR3 runs 15 residues. Genomic DNA acted as the template from which TCR beta VDJ combination and CDR3 sequence profiling were carried out. One entry per CDR3 protein, called by TCRdb with MiXCR from the reads. The sample includes more than 150,000 distinct CDR3 sequences, 46% of them seen just once. V is TRBV7-9 and J is TRBJ2-6, with unresolved D. Sequencing was performed on sorted CD4+, CD8+, or CD8+CD57+ T cells (not recorded which) from PBMCs. This receptor was obtained from a human donor in good health. Written as DNA, the CDR3 is TGTGCCAGCAGCTTAGCTCAGGCTGGGGCCAACGTCCTGACTTTC. As protein: CASSLAQAGANVLTF.